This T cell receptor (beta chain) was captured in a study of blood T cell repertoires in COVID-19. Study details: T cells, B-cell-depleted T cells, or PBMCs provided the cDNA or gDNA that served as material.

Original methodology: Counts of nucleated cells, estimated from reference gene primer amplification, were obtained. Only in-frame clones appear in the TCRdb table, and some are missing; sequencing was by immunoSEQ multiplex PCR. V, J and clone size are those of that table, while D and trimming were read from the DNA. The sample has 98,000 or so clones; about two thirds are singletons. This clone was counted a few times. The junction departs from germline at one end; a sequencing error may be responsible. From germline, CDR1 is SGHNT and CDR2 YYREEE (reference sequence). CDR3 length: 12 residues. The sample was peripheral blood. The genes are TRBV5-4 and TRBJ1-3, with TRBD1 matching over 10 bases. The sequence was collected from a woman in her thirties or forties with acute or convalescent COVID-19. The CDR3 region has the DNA TGTGCCAGCAGCCTGACAGGGGGCGCAAAGGATTTT. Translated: CASSLTGGAKDF. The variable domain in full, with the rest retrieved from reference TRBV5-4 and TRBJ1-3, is ETGVTQSPTHLIKTRGQQVTLRCSSQSGHNTVSWYQQALGQGPQFIFQYYREEENGRGNFPPRFSGLQFPNYSSELNVNALELDDSALYLCASSLTGGAKDFGEGSWLTVV.